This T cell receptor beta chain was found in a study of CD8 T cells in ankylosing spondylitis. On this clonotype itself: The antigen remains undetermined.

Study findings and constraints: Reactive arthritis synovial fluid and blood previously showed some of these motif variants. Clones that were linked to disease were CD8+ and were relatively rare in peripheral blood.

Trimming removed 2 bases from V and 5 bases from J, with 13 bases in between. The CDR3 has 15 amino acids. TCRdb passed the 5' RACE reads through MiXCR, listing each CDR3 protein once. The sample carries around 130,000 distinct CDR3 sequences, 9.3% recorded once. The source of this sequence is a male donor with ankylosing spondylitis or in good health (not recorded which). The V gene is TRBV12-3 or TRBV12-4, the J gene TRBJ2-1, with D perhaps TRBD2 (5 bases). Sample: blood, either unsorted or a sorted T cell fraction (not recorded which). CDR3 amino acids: CASSLPGMTHNEQFF. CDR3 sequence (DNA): TGTGCCAGCAGTTTACCCGGGATGACCCACAATGAGCAGTTCTTC.